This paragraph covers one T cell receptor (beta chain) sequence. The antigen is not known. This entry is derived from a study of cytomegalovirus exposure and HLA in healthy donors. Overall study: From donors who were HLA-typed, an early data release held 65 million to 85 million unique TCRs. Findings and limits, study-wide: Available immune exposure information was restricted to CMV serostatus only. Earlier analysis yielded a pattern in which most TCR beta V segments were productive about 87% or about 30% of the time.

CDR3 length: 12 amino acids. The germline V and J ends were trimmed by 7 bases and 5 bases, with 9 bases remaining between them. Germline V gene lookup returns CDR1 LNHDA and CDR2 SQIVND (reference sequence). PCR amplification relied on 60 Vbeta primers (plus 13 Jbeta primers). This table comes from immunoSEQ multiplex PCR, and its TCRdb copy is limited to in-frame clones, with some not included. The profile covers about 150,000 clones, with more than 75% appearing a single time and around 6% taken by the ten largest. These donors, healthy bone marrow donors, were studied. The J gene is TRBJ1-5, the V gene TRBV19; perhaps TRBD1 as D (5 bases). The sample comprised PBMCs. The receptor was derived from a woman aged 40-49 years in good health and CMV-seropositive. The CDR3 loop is CASTQGYQPQHF. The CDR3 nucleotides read TGTGCCAGTACCCAGGGTTATCAGCCCCAGCATTTT.